This T cell receptor beta chain emerged from a study of T cells in Graves' hyperthyroidism and ophthalmopathy (dated by TCRdb to between 2018 and 2020). Context from the whole study: Peripheral blood samples were taken at the time of initial diagnosis, prior to any treatment. Following sampling, methimazole starting at 30 mg daily was given to hyperthyroidism patients, and high-dose intravenous methylprednisolone was given to ophthalmopathy patients. Whether ophthalmopathy could be predicted prospectively was tested in an independent validation cohort made up of 18 to 20 hyperthyroidism patients plus 17 patients who later progressed to ophthalmopathy. The roughly 90 discovery patients were divided at random into training and test sets in a 7:3 ratio. The paper describes TCR Vbeta CDR3 sequencing of 140 or so peripheral blood samples, made up of 43 ophthalmopathy patients, 70 to 75 hyperthyroidism patients and some 17 progressor patients. To identify distinguishing TCR V-J signatures, a discovery cohort of 100 or so patients was used, comprising some 45 with Graves' ophthalmopathy and around 60 with stable Graves' hyperthyroidism. In six Graves' hyperthyroidism patients, the study also compared T-cell repertoires from thyroid tissue with T-cell repertoires from blood.

Amplification of TCR beta CDR3 regions was carried out from RNA transcripts. For the first round of RT-PCR on the TCR CDR3, the HTBI primer set was used together with the Qiagen OneStep RT-PCR kit. The libraries were constructed in a second round of multiplex PCR and then size-selected and purified. Sequencing of the libraries was done on an Illumina HiSeq2000 using paired-end 100 bp reads. The paper's processing steps were these. SOAPnuke was used to process the raw data, with reads discarded if the reads contained adapters or uncalled bases, had a mean Phred below 15, or lacked an exact constant-primer or identifier match. High-quality paired reads were merged with COPE v1.2.5, and unique nucleotide sequences were defined as clonotypes. MiTCR v1.1 was used to align the clonotypes against IMGT TRBV, TRBD and TRBJ reference segments. Only V-J combinations with frequency above 0.0001, covering approximately 99% of repertoires, were analysed. A TCS score was defined as the ratio between F50 (clonal expansion) and ExV (chaos), using BLOSUM62-based TCRdist between CDR3 peptides within each V-J. Welch's t-statistics and random forest reduced roughly 500 V-J features to 10 to 15, which were used in a naive Bayes classifier (R e1071). Through fastp at Q25 and MiXCR, TCRdb rebuilt clones from the public reads, retaining in-frame beta chains. Duplicate CDR3 protein sequences are folded into a single record with the most common DNA and genes. The V and J calls come from TCRdb's annotation, not from the publication. This sample is represented by around 600,000 distinct CDR3 sequences; 15% to 19% of them were singletons. The leading ten clones occupy roughly 6.6% of the sample.

V is trimmed back by 0 bases and J by 6 bases, and the junction contains 19 bases that no gene match accounts for. From the cysteine up to the phenylalanine, the CDR3 has a length of 20 residues. Only the CDR3 part of the read is kept: 60 bases, read in frame from the first base. The germline V gene sets CDR1 to SGHRS and CDR2 to YFSETQ. Stable Graves' hyperthyroidism was defined as the absence of progression to ophthalmopathy over 18 months of follow-up. The hyperthyroidism patients were between 18 and 65 years old and newly diagnosed, with a disease duration of less than 2 months. Patients with uncontrolled infections, other autoimmune diseases, pregnancy or lactation were excluded. Clinical symptoms, serum thyroxine and TRAb, thyroid ultrasound, and orbital computed tomography formed the basis for the diagnoses. PBMCs were separated from approximately 9.9 ml of fresh peripheral blood using Ficoll-Paque density gradient centrifugation. Total RNA was extracted with Trizol reagent, and quality was checked on an Agilent 2100 Bioanalyzer.

On the study overall, not on this receptor specifically: Sample size was not statistically predetermined, and investigators were not blinded to group allocation. Blood samples also contained most of the expanded thyroid clonotypes (frequency above 0.001), which suggests that blood repertoires may reflect thyroid immune responses. A model built on a 13 V-J signature distinguished ophthalmopathy from stable hyperthyroidism, reaching over 85% sensitivity and approximately 81% specificity in cross-validation and 80%/75% in testing. During validation, the model predicted progression to ophthalmopathy a median of approximately 6.5 months ahead of onset, with around 71% sensitivity and 72% to 85% specificity.

Comments on this clonotype: No antigen is known for it. Nothing much larger sits one base from this clone, and base qualities are not available.

Sequenced: blood. The clonotype originates from a woman aged 25 to 39 with Graves' hyperthyroidism. The sequence links TRBV5-1 to TRBJ2-3, with 10 bases aligning to TRBD2. At the DNA level, the sequence is TGCGCCAGCAGCTTGGCCGTGGCTAGCGGGAGCGAGGAGAGTATGGATACGCAGTATTTT. The translation is CASSLAVASGSEESMDTQYF.